This T cell receptor beta chain was observed in a study of vaccination effects on CD4 cells after COVID-19. Study information: Post-vaccine draws lagged the second dose by a median of 72 days.

The germline gives CDR1 MDHEN, CDR2 SYDVKM. Trimming took off 0 bases at V and 6 bases at J, with 2 bases between the two ends. The CDR3 runs 12 residues. Worth noting for this clone: Its matching antigen is unknown.

Profiling relied on immunoSEQ multiplex PCR, and the TCRdb table lists in-frame clones only, not all of them. The sample holds some 17,000 clones, 55% to 75% seen once. Overall study results and limits: Long after vaccination, the clones induced by infection and by vaccine shrank markedly in size.

Within the ViraFEST assay, antigen-specific CD4+ T cells underwent expansion with viral peptide pools prior to sequencing. Scientists isolated CD4+ T cells after a roughly ten-day culture period ended. Each person got two doses of an mRNA SARS-CoV-2 vaccine, BNT162b2 or mRNA-1273. Wells each received under 2.5 million PBMC, cultured with approximately 9.1 IU/ml IL-2 and 10 ug/ml peptides. Half the medium was replaced with IL-2 medium on days 3 and 7. This chain connects TRBV28 to TRBJ2-2; D ambiguous. Sequencing used CD4+ T cells from PBMCs cultured with SARS-CoV-2 spike peptides, obtained after COVID-19 vaccination. This sequence was found in a human donor who received a COVID-19 vaccine. CDR3 loop: CASSLWSGELFF. CDR3 DNA: TGTGCCAGCAGTTTATGGTCCGGGGAGCTGTTTTTT.